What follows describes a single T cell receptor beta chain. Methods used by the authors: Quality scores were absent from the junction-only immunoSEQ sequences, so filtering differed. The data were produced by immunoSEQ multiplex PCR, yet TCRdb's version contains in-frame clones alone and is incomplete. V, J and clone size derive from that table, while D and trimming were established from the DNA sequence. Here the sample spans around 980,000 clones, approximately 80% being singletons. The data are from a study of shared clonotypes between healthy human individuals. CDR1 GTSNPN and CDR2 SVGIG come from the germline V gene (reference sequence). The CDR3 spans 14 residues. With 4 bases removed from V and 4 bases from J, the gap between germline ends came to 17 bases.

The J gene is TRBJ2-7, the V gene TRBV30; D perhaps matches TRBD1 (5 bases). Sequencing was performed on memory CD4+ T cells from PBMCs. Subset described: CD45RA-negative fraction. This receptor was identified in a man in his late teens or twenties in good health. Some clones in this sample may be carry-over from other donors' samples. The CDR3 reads CAWIDPRAKYEQYF. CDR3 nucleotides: TGTGCCTGGATCGATCCCAGGGCGAAATACGAGCAGTACTTC.